Shown below are 25 T cell receptor beta chains from a single sample sequenced in a study of T cells expressing NK-cell markers. TCRdb reanalyzed the 5' RACE reads, giving one entry per CDR3 protein sequence and no DNA. The listing records 550,000 or so distinct CDR3 sequences. The sample consisted of blood T cells: a sorted CD56 or NKG2C T cell subset, CD4+ or CD8+ T cells, or bulk PBMC T cells (not recorded which). These receptors were taken from a man younger than 35 in good health.

The chain joins TRBV12-3 or TRBV12-4 to TRBJ2-5. The length of the CDR3 is 12 residues. The CDR3 loop reads CASAAAAKTQYF.

V and J are TRBV27 and TRBJ1-2; TCRdb lists TRBD1, though no DNA is available to test this call. This CDR3 region has 14 residues. The germline gives CDR1 MNHEY, CDR2 SMNVEV (reference sequence). CDR3 sequence reads: CASSPGQGFYGYTF.

The V gene is TRBV10-3, the J gene TRBJ2-3; without DNA, the TCRdb call of TRBD2 cannot be checked. This CDR3 has 19 residues. Germline V gene lookup returns CDR1 ENHRY and CDR2 SYGVKD. The CDR3 loop is CAISESTGLAGGSTDTQYF.

This chain connects TRBV5-1 to TRBJ1-2. CDR1 is SGHRS, CDR2 YFSETQ, per germline. This CDR3 is built from 12 residues. CDR3: CASRDGNYGYTF.

The chain couples TRBV20-1 to TRBJ2-5; absent DNA, TCRdb's TRBD1 call cannot be checked. CDR1 is DFQATT, CDR2 SNEGSKA, per germline (reference sequence). The CDR3 totals 13 residues. The CDR3 loop is CSASTGVQETQYF.

The rearrangement uses TRBV5-1 and TRBJ2-2; the D gene TCRdb calls, TRBD1, cannot be checked with no DNA. CDR3 length: 16 residues. CDR1 is SGHRS and CDR2 is YFSETQ in the germline V gene. CDR3 region: CASSLGDRVNTGELFF.

The V call is TRBV20-1, the J call TRBJ2-5; TCRdb returns TRBD2, unconfirmable since there is no DNA. The CDR3 extends over 17 amino acids. Germline values: CDR1 DFQATT, CDR2 SNEGSKA (reference sequence). The CDR3 region is CSARDPLIAGFQETQYF.

The chain couples TRBV15 to TRBJ1-3; TCRdb's D call, TRBD1, is unchecked because there is no DNA. CDR1 and CDR2 (germline): LNHNV, YYDKDF (reference sequence). The CDR3 is made up of 19 amino acids. CDR3 residues: CATSRDGTGALISGNTIYF.

The chain combines TRBV11-2 with TRBJ2-4; the D gene TCRdb calls, TRBD1, cannot be checked with no DNA. The V gene's germline CDR1 is SGHAT and CDR2 FQNNGV. This CDR3 spans 15 amino acids. CDR3 protein: CASEDRGLAKNIQYF.

The chain combines TRBV12-3 or TRBV12-4 with TRBJ1-6; there is no DNA to check the TCRdb D call of TRBD1. This CDR3 spans 15 amino acids. This CDR3 is CASSLGDRERSPLHF.

J is TRBJ2-5 and V is TRBV5-1; with no DNA, the TCRdb D assignment of TRBD1 cannot be verified. Germline CDR1 and CDR2: SGHRS and YFSETQ. CDR3 length equals 13 residues. The CDR3 reads CASLGTYQETQYF.

The chain recombines TRBV20-1 with TRBJ2-1; the TCRdb D gene call, TRBD1, has no DNA to confirm it. CDR3 size: 14 residues. From germline, CDR1 is DFQATT and CDR2 SNEGSKA (reference sequence). CDR3: CSARGDRANNEQFF.

The chain has TRBV5-1 and TRBJ2-4; TCRdb indicates TRBD1, and absent DNA this call remains unverified. The CDR3 has 16 residues. Germline CDR1 reads SGHRS; CDR2 reads YFSETQ. The CDR3 protein is CASSLGARGAKNIQYF.

The J gene is TRBJ1-2, the V gene TRBV6-5. Germline V gene data show CDR1 as MNHEY and CDR2 as SVGAGI. The CDR3 consists of 13 residues. Here the CDR3 reads CATRGAANYGYTF.

The rearrangement joins TRBV6-2 or TRBV6-3 to TRBJ2-3; TCRdb's D gene call, TRBD2, goes unchecked for lack of DNA. Germline V gene sequence: CDR1 MNHEY, CDR2 SVGEGT. The CDR3 extends over 15 amino acids. The CDR3 here is CASGGTSGYTDTQYF.

The chain couples TRBV4-1 to TRBJ2-4; TCRdb outputs TRBD2, but without DNA this stays unchecked. Germline lookup yields CDR1 MGHRA and CDR2 YSYEKL. The CDR3 is 16 amino acids. The CDR3 region is CASSSGPLLAENIQYF.

This rearrangement joins TRBV24-1 to TRBJ1-5; TCRdb indicates TRBD1, and absent DNA this call remains unverified. Germline values: CDR1 KGHDR, CDR2 SFDVKD. The CDR3 runs 17 residues. The CDR3 spells CATSDPAWTGGNQPQHF.

V usage is TRBV6-2 or TRBV6-3 and J usage is TRBJ2-1. CDR1 and CDR2 (germline): MNHEY, SVGEGT. CDR3 length: 15 residues. The CDR3 loop is CASSPFRGTYNEQFF.

The V call is TRBV20-1, the J call TRBJ2-2; the TCRdb D gene call, TRBD1, has no DNA to confirm it. Germline V gene sequence: CDR1 DFQATT, CDR2 SNEGSKA (reference sequence). This CDR3 is 13 amino acids long. The CDR3 region is CSAPYRATGELFF.

V usage is TRBV12-3 or TRBV12-4 and J usage is TRBJ1-6; TCRdb outputs TRBD1, but without DNA this stays unchecked. This CDR3 is 16 amino acids long. The CDR3 sequence is CASRSTGSVRNSPLHF.

The chain links TRBV27 to TRBJ1-5; TCRdb reports TRBD1, a call that lacks DNA to check it against. CDR1 and CDR2 from the germline V gene are MNHEY and SMNVEV (reference sequence). The CDR3 extends over 17 amino acids. CDR3 loop: CASSTRYPGGWLQPQHF.

This chain links TRBV11-2 with TRBJ1-1. The germline CDR1 and CDR2 sequences are SGHAT and FQNNGV. This CDR3 contains 15 residues. The CDR3 is CASSSTTAVNTEAFF.

The genes are TRBV24-1 and TRBJ2-1; as DNA is missing, the TRBD2 call by TCRdb cannot be tested. The CDR3 totals 14 residues. From germline, CDR1 is KGHDR and CDR2 SFDVKD. Here the CDR3 reads CATSAISGRNEQFF.

The J gene is TRBJ2-5, the V gene TRBV25-1; TCRdb lists TRBD1, though no DNA is available to test this call. This CDR3 contains 15 residues. Looked up from germline, CDR1 is MGHDK and CDR2 is SYGVNS. CDR3 sequence reads: CASSEFGTVQETQYF.

The chain couples TRBV29-1 to TRBJ2-5; absent DNA, TCRdb's TRBD1 call cannot be checked. Per germline, CDR1 SQVTM and CDR2 ANQGSEA. The CDR3 length is 16 residues. CDR3 amino acids: CSVGGELYTIQETQYF.